These 26 T cell receptor beta chains were all obtained from the same sample, sequenced in a study of T-cell memory formation after mild COVID-19. TCRdb independently ran MiXCR on the 5' RACE reads; one entry per CDR3 protein. The sample lists about 12,000 distinct CDR3 sequences, about 14% seen once, with roughly 55% in the top ten. The sample taken for sequencing was PBMCs or a T cell subset sorted from them (not recorded which). The receptors derive from a man between 18 and 29 years old who had mild COVID-19 (a few samples of this study predate the infection). Cell type and time point are not known.

This clonotype was seen repeatedly, ten times or more. This chain joins TRBV4-1 and TRBJ2-1, with a possible D match to TRBD1 (5 bases). Germline V gene lookup returns CDR1 MGHRA and CDR2 YSYEKL. CDR3 size: 15 residues. The V end lost 0 bases, the J end lost 10 bases, and 16 bases lay between the germline ends. In DNA form, the CDR3 reads TGCGCCAGCAGCCAAGAAATGTGGGGCCCCGTGGAGCAGTTCTTC. Residues: CASSQEMWGPVEQFF.

In DNA, the CDR3 is TGCGCCAGCAGCTTGCTCCCTCCATCGGACAGGGGGGCCGGGGAGCTGTTTTTT. Amino acid sequence: CASSLLPPSDRGAGELFF. The chain recombines TRBV5-1 with TRBJ2-2; 10 nucleotides agree with TRBD1. CDR1 and CDR2 from the germline V gene are SGHRS and YFSETQ. Trimming removed 1 base from V and 6 bases from J; junction bases left unmatched: 12. The CDR3 sequence is 18 residues long.

This clonotype was recorded many times. The V gene is TRBV29-1, the J gene TRBJ2-5; 9 bases line up with TRBD1. This CDR3 is 13 amino acids long. V dropped 6 bases and J dropped 5; count of bases not matched to a gene: 7. Germline assignment: CDR1 SQVTM and CDR2 ANQGSEA. The CDR3 nucleotides read TGCAGCGTCGGACAGGGGTACGCGGAGACCCAGTACTTC. This translates into CSVGQGYAETQYF.

At least ten counts were recorded for this clonotype. This chain links TRBV7-6 with TRBJ2-1; D is undetermined. The CDR3 totals 14 residues. Trimming pared 8 bases from V and 1 base from J, leaving 12 bases between. Germline lookup yields CDR1 SGHVS and CDR2 FNYEAQ. CDR3 in DNA: TGTGCCAGCTGCGAGGACCTATCCTACAATGAGCAGTTCTTC. Protein product: CASCEDLSYNEQFF.

This clonotype was recorded many times. The chain is built from TRBV12-5 and TRBJ2-7, with 8 bases lining up with TRBD1. This CDR3 has 15 amino acids. V trimming: 1 base; J trimming: 3 bases; junction bases outside the gene matches: 5. Germline values: CDR1 LGHNT, CDR2 FRNRAP. The CDR3 sequence is CASGLDRTGHYEQYV. DNA for the CDR3: TGTGCTAGTGGTTTGGACCGGACAGGGCACTACGAGCAGTACGTC.

This clonotype was recorded many times. The chain joins TRBV5-1 to TRBJ2-7; 7 bases line up with TRBD1. The CDR3 totals 15 residues. J lost 0 bases, V lost 4 bases, and 7 bases had no gene match. CDR1 SGHRS and CDR2 YFSETQ come from the germline V gene. CDR3 nucleotides: TGCGCCAGCAGCCCAATACAGGGGCTCTCCTACGAGCAGTACTTC. Its translation: CASSPIQGLSYEQYF.

This clonotype is termed medium-sized. This chain's CDR3 is CASSLGSGGTEAFF. CDR3 nucleotide sequence: TGTGCCAGCAGCTTAGGGTCAGGGGGCACTGAAGCTTTCTTT. The chain has TRBV7-2 and TRBJ1-1; 7 bases line up with TRBD1. This CDR3 is 14 amino acids long. The germline CDR1 and CDR2 sequences are SGHTA and FQGNSA. Trimming took 1 base from V and 4 from J; bases not matched to a gene: 3.

V gene TRBV10-3 combines with J gene TRBJ1-4; 7 nucleotides align to TRBD1. With 11 bases clipped from V and 5 bases from J, the junction kept 17 bases outside the gene matches. CDR3 length equals 16 residues. Germline assignment: CDR1 ENHRY and CDR2 SYGVKD. The CDR3 coding sequence is TGTGCCTCATCAAGGGGACCGGGACAGTCAAATGAAAAACTGTTTTTT. Protein product: CASSRGPGQSNEKLFF.

At least ten counts were recorded for this clonotype. This chain connects TRBV7-3 to TRBJ2-2, with 11 bases identical to TRBD2. The CDR3 consists of 15 residues. The J segment lost 0 bases and the V segment lost 8 bases, leaving 2 bases of the junction unmatched. CDR1 is SGHTA, CDR2 FQGTGA, per germline. CDR3 in DNA: TGTGCCAGCTCGACTAGCGGGGCGAACACCGGGGAGCTGTTTTTT. Its protein is CASSTSGANTGELFF.

This clonotype was seen more than once but under ten times. The rearrangement uses TRBV16 and TRBJ1-5; unclear D gene. The germline V and J ends were trimmed by 1 base and 2 bases, with 9 bases remaining between them. CDR1 and CDR2 (germline): KGHSY, FQNENV. This CDR3 is built from 15 residues. The CDR3 sequence: CASSQFFGGNQPQHF. The CDR3 nucleotides read TGTGCCAGCAGCCAATTTTTTGGAGGCAATCAGCCCCAGCATTTT.

This clonotype was observed many times. The gene calls are TRBV11-2 and TRBJ2-7; 8 bases agree with TRBD1. The CDR3 has 15 residues. The V gene end was trimmed by 4 bases and the J gene end by 3 bases; junction bases not matched to a gene: 8. CDR1 is SGHAT and CDR2 is FQNNGV in the germline V gene. The CDR3 DNA reads as TGTGCCAGCAGCTCTAGTGGGACAGGACGCTACGAGCAGTACTTC. Residues: CASSSSGTGRYEQYF.

This clonotype was recorded many times. This chain links TRBV7-2 with TRBJ2-5; TRBD1 matches 8 bases. Germline assignment: CDR1 SGHTA and CDR2 FQGNSA. The junction had 7 bases not matched to a gene; V was cut back by 0 bases and J by 7 bases. The length of the CDR3 is 15 residues. Written as DNA, the CDR3 is TGTGCCAGCAGCTTAGCGCTAGGACAGGGCGCGACCCAGTACTTC. The encoded protein is CASSLALGQGATQYF.

The chain recombines TRBV29-1 with TRBJ1-2, with TRBD1 matching over 7 bases. This CDR3 comprises 11 residues. The V and J ends lost 7 bases and 5 bases, in that order; junction bases with no gene match: 4. In germline, CDR1 is SQVTM, CDR2 ANQGSEA. CDR3 coding DNA: TGCAGCGGAACAGGGGTATATGGCTACACCTTC. Its protein product is CSGTGVYGYTF.

This clonotype came up many times. The V and J genes are TRBV7-3 and TRBJ1-2; tentative D call: TRBD1 (5 bases). Between the trimmed V and J ends, which lost 0 bases and 8 bases, there was a span of 7 bases. The CDR3 is 12 amino acids. Germline CDR1 is SGHTA and CDR2 is FQGTGA. This CDR3 reads CASSLTGEGYTF. DNA for the CDR3: TGTGCCAGCAGCTTAACAGGGGAAGGCTACACCTTC. Combining the CDR3 with reference TRBV7-3 and TRBJ1-2 gives the whole variable domain GAGVSQTPSNKVTEKGKYVELRCDPISGHTALYWYRQSLGQGPEFLIYFQGTGAADDSGLPNDRFFAVRPEGSVSTLKIQRTERGDSAVYLCASSLTGEGYTFGSGTRLTVV.

Here the CDR3 DNA reads TGTGCCAGCAGCTCCGCGCTGGGGGGATTCACAGATACGCAGTATTTT. This sequence encodes CASSSALGGFTDTQYF. The J gene is TRBJ2-3, the V gene TRBV7-9; D is possibly TRBD2 (6 bases). The CDR3 spans 16 residues. Germline lookup yields CDR1 SEHNR and CDR2 FQNEAQ (reference sequence). V dropped 4 bases and J dropped 2 bases, with 16 bases sitting between them. Complete variable domain (other parts from reference TRBV7-9 and TRBJ2-3): DTGVSQNPRHKITKRGQNVTFRCDPISEHNRLYWYRQTLGQGPEFLTYFQNEAQLEKSRLLSDRFSAERPKGSFSTLEIQRTEQGDSAMYLCASSSALGGFTDTQYFGPGTRLTVL.

Here the CDR3 DNA reads TGTGCCAGCAGTCCCGGGACAGGTTCGAGCACTGAAGCTTTCTTT. Its protein product is CASSPGTGSSTEAFF. This chain links TRBV12-3 or TRBV12-4 with TRBJ1-1, with 8 bases matching TRBD1. This CDR3 spans 15 amino acids. The trim removed 5 bases at V and 4 bases at J, leaving 9 bases unmatched.

This clonotype was counted at least ten times. The rearrangement joins TRBV12-3 or TRBV12-4 to TRBJ2-5; D call uncertain. There are 12 residues in the CDR3. Deletions cut 6 bases from V and 5 bases from J, with 10 bases between. The CDR3 bases are TGTGCCAGCAGCTCCCCAGTGGAGACCCAGTACTTC. This codes for CASSSPVETQYF.

The V call is TRBV4-3, the J call TRBJ2-3; the D gene could be TRBD1 or TRBD2 (6 bases each). The CDR3 sequence is 17 residues long. Trimming took 3 bases from V and 0 from J, leaving 16 bases between them. Germline CDR1 reads LGHNA; CDR2 reads YSLEER. The CDR3 DNA reads as TGCGCCAGCAGCCATCTAGGGGGGCCAGGTAGCACAGATACGCAGTATTTT. As protein: CASSHLGGPGSTDTQYF.

This clonotype was seen many times. The J gene is TRBJ2-3, the V gene TRBV20-1; possible D gene TRBD1, 6 bases. CDR3 length equals 14 residues. Looked up from germline, CDR1 is DFQATT and CDR2 is SNEGSKA (reference sequence). The V and J ends lost 6 bases and 0 bases respectively, with 13 bases between them. The CDR3 nucleotides read TGCAGTGCACCTTGGCAGGGGAGCACAGATACGCAGTATTTT. It codes for CSAPWQGSTDTQYF.

This clonotype was found a few times. The rearrangement joins TRBV4-1 to TRBJ2-3; unclear D gene. V was trimmed by 3 bases and J by 4 bases, leaving 17 bases between them. The CDR3 loop spans 16 amino acids. CDR1 and CDR2 (germline): MGHRA, YSYEKL. CDR3 in amino acids: CASSHTPKIGPDTQYF. DNA for the CDR3: TGCGCCAGCAGCCACACCCCGAAGATAGGGCCAGATACGCAGTATTTT.

This clonotype was picked up many times. In DNA, the CDR3 is TGTGCCAGCAGTTCTTATAGCGGGGGCTTAGATACGCAGTATTTT. Protein product: CASSSYSGGLDTQYF. The rearrangement links TRBV12-3 or TRBV12-4 to TRBJ2-3; 9 bases map to TRBD2. The J segment lost 5 bases and the V segment lost 4 bases, leaving 7 bases of the junction unmatched. The CDR3 is 15 amino acids.

This chain links TRBV20-1 with TRBJ2-5, with TRBD1 as a possible D gene (6 bases). CDR1 DFQATT and CDR2 SNEGSKA come from the germline V gene (reference sequence). The CDR3 is made up of 15 amino acids. Trimming shortened V by 4 bases and J by 2 bases, and 17 bases separated the two germline ends. The CDR3 DNA reads as TGCAGTGCTACCCGGACAGATCTTCTACAAGAGACCCAGTACTTC. This gives the protein CSATRTDLLQETQYF.

The sample holds a few counts of this clonotype. The chain combines TRBV4-1 with TRBJ2-6, with 7 bases aligning to TRBD1. The junction had 6 bases not matched to a gene; V was cut back by 4 bases and J by 0 bases. Germline values: CDR1 MGHRA, CDR2 YSYEKL. This CDR3 is built from 17 residues. Here the CDR3 reads CASSPLDRVSGANVLTF. The CDR3 coding sequence is TGCGCCAGCAGCCCGCTAGACAGGGTCTCTGGGGCCAACGTCCTGACTTTC.

The gene calls are TRBV20-1 and TRBJ1-3; no clear D gene. V gave up 0 bases and J gave up 1 base, with 10 bases separating them. The germline V gene encodes CDR1 DFQATT and CDR2 SNEGSKA (reference sequence). The CDR3 contains 15 residues. In DNA form, the CDR3 reads TGCAGTGCTAGAGATCAAGTGAGATCTGGAAACACCATATATTTT. This gives the protein CSARDQVRSGNTIYF.

This clonotype has ten or more counts. The V gene is TRBV6-6, the J gene TRBJ2-7, with TRBD2 as a possible D gene (5 bases). Germline V gene data show CDR1 as MNHNY and CDR2 as SVGAGI (reference sequence). The CDR3 spans 16 residues. V was shortened by 4 bases and J by 7 bases, with 23 bases between the two germline ends. The CDR3 reads CASSLRNRFLPGEQYV. The CDR3 DNA reads TGTGCCAGCAGTTTAAGGAATAGGTTCCTACCGGGGGAGCAGTACGTC.

Sample share makes this clonotype medium-sized. This chain uses TRBV3-1 with TRBJ2-3, with D perhaps matching TRBD1 (9 bases). This CDR3 spans 22 amino acids. The V gene lost 2 bases and the J gene lost 2 bases, with 32 bases spanning the gap. Germline assignment: CDR1 LGHDT and CDR2 YNNKEL (reference sequence). CDR3 amino acids: CASSQLTWEGQGLAGSTDTQYF. CDR3 nucleotide sequence: TGTGCCAGCAGCCAACTAACTTGGGAGGGACAGGGCTTAGCGGGGTCCACAGATACGCAGTATTTT.